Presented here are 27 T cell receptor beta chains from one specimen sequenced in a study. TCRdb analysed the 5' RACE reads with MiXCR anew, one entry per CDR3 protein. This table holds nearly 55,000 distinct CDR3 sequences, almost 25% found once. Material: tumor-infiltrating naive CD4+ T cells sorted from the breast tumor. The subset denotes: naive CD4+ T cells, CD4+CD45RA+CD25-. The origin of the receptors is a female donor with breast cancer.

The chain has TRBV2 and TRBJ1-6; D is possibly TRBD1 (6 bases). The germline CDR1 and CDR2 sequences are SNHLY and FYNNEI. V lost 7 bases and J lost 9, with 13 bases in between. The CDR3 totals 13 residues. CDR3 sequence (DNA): TGTGCCAGCACGCCCAGGGGCGGTTCACCCCTCCACTTT. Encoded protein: CASTPRGGSPLHF.

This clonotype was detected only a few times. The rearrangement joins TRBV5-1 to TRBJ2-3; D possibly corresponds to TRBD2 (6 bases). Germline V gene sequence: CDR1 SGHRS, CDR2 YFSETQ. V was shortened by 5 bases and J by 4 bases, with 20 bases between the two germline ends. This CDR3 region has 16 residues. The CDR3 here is CASSYQQSGGADTQYF. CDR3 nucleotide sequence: TGCGCCAGCAGTTACCAGCAGTCAGGAGGGGCAGATACGCAGTATTTT. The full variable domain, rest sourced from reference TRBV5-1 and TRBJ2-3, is KAGVTQTPRYLIKTRGQQVTLSCSPISGHRSVSWYQQTPGQGLQFLFEYFSETQRNKGNFPGRFSGRQFSNSRSEMNVSTLELGDSALYLCASSYQQSGGADTQYFGPGTRLTVL.

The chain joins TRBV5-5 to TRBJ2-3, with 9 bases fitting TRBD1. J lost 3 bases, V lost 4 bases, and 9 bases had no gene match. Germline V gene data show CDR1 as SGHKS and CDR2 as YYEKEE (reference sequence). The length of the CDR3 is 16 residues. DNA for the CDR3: TGTGCCAGCAGCCTTCCCGGGACAGGGAGGACAGATACGCAGTATTTT. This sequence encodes CASSLPGTGRTDTQYF.

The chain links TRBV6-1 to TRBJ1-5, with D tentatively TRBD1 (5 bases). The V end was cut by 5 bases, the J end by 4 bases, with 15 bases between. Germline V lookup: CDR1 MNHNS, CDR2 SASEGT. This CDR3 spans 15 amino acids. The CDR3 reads CASSTMDTFNQPQHF. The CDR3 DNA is TGTGCCAGCAGTACTATGGACACTTTTAATCAGCCCCAGCATTTT.

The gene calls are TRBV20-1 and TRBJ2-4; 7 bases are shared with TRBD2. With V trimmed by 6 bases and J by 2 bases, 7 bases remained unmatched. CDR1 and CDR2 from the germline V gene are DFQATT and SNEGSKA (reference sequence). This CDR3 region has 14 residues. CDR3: CSADLGGSKNIQYF. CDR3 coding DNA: TGCAGTGCGGACCTGGGGGGGTCCAAAAACATTCAGTACTTC.

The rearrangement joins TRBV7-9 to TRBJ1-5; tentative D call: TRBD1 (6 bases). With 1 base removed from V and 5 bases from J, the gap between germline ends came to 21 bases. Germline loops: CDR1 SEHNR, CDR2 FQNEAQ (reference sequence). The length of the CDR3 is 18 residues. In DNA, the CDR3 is TGTGCCAGCAGCTTAGGTAACCTCGGCAGGGCAGGGGATCAGCCCCAGCATTTT. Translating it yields CASSLGNLGRAGDQPQHF.

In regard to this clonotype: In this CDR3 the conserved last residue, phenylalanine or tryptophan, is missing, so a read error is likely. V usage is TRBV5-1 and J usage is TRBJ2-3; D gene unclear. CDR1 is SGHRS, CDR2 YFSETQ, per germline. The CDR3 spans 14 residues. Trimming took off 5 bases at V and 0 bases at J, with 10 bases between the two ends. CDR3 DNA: TGCGCCAGCAGGGGGTTATCTAGCACAGATACGCAGTATTTA. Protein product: CASRGLSSTDTQYL.

CDR3 DNA sequence: TGTGCCAGCGTTATGGGACTAGCGGGAGGCAATACGCAGTATTTT. This sequence encodes CASVMGLAGGNTQYF. This chain links TRBV7-2 with TRBJ2-3, with TRBD2 identical over 15 bases. Trimming removed 8 bases from V and 7 bases from J; junction bases left unmatched: 7. This CDR3 contains 15 residues. Germline CDR1 is SGHTA and CDR2 is FQGNSA. Full variable domain (missing parts from reference TRBV7-2 and TRBJ2-3): GAGVSQSPSNKVTEKGKDVELRCDPISGHTALYWYRQSLGQGLEFLIYFQGNSAPDKSGLPSDRFSAERTGGSVSTLTIQRTQQEDSAVYLCASVMGLAGGNTQYFGPGTRLTVL.

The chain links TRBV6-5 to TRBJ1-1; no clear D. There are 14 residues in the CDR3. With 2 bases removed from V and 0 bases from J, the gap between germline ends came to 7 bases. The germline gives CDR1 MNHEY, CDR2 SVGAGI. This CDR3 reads CASSYARLNTEAFF. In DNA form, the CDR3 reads TGTGCCAGCAGTTACGCCAGATTGAACACTGAAGCTTTCTTT.

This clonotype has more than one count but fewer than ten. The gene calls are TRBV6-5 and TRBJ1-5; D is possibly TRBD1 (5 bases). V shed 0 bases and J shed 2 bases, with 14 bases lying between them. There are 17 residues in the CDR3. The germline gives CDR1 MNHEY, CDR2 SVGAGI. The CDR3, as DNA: TGTGCCAGCAGTTACTCCGGAAGCGGGACGGGCAATCAGCCCCAGCATTTT. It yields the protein CASSYSGSGTGNQPQHF.

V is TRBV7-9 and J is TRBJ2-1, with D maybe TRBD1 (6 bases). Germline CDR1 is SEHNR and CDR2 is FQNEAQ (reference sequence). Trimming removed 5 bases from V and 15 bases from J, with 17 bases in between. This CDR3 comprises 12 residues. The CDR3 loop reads CASSAPGDVLFF. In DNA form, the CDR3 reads TGTGCCAGCAGCGCCCCAGGGGATGTGCTGTTCTTC.

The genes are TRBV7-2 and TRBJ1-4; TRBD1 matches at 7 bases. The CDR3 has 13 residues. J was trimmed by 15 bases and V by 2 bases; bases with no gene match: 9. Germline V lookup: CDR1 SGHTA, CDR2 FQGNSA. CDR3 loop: CASSLTPQGHLFF. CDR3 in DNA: TGTGCCAGCAGCTTAACCCCACAGGGGCACTTGTTTTTT.

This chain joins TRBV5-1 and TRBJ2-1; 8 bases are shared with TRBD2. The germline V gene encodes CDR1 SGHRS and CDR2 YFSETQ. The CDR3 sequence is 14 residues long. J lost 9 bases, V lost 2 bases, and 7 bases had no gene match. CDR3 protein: CASSFSGGLGEQFF. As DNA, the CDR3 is TGCGCCAGCAGCTTCTCGGGAGGGCTTGGTGAGCAGTTCTTC.

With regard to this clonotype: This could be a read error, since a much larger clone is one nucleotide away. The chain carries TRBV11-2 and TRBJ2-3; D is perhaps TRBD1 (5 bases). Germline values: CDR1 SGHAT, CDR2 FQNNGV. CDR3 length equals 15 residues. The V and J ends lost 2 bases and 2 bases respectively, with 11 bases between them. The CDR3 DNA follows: TGTGCCAGCAGCTTACAGGGAAGGTTCACAGATACGCAGTATTTT. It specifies CASSLQGRFTDTQYF.

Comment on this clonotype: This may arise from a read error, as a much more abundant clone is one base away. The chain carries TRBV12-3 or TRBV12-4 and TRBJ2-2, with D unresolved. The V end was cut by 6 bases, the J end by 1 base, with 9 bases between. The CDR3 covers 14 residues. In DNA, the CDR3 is TGTGCCAGCAGCTCACTACAGAACACCGGGGAGCTGTTTTTT. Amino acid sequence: CASSSLQNTGELFF.

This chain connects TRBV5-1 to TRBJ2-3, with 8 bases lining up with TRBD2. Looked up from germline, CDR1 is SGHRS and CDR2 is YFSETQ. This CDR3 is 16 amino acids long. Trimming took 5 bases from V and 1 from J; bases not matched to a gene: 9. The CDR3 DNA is TGCGCCAGCAGACTTAGCGGGACGGCCGGCACAGATACGCAGTATTTT. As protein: CASRLSGTAGTDTQYF.

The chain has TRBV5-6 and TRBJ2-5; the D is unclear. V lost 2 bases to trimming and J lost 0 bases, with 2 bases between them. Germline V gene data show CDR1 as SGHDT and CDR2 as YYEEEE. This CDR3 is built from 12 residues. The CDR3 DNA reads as TGTGCCAGCAGCTTTAACCAAGAGACCCAGTACTTC. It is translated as CASSFNQETQYF.

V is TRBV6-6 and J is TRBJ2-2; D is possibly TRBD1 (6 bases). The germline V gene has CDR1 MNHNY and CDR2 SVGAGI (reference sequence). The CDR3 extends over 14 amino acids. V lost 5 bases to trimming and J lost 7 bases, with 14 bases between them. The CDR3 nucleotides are TGTGCCAGCAGTGCTCGGACAGCAGGCGGGGAGCTGTTTTTT. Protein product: CASSARTAGGELFF.

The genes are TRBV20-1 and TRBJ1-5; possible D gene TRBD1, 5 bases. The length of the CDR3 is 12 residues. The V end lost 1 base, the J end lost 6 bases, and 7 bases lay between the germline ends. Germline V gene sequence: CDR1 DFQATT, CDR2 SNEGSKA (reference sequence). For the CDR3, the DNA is TGCAGTGCTAGAGGAGGGACTCAGCCCCAGCATTTT. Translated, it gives CSARGGTQPQHF.

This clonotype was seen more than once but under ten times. Written as DNA, the CDR3 is TGCAGTGCCTCGGACTCCTCCTACAATGAGCAGTTCTTC. Its translation: CSASDSSYNEQFF. The chain joins TRBV20-1 to TRBJ2-1, with D possibly TRBD2 on 5 matching bases. Germline CDR1 reads DFQATT; CDR2 reads SNEGSKA (reference sequence). The CDR3 runs 13 residues. V gave up 6 bases and J gave up 0 bases, with 9 bases separating them.

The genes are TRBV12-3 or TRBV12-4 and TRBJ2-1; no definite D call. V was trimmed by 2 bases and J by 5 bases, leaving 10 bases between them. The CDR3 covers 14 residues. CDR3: CASSLSGRDNEQFF. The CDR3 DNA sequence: TGTGCCAGCAGTTTATCTGGACGGGACAATGAGCAGTTCTTC.

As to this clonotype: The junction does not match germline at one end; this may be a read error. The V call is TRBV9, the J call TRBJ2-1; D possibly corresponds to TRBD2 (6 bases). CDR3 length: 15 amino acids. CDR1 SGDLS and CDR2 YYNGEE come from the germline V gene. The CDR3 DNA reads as TGTGCCAGCAGCCCAAGGGAGGCTAGCTACAATGAGCAGTGCTTC. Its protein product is CASSPREASYNEQCF.

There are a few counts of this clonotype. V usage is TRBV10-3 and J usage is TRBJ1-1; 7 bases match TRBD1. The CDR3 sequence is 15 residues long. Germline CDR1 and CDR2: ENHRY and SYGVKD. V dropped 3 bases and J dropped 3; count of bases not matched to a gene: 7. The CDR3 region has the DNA TGTGCCATCAGTGATCGGAGGGGGCGATACACTGAAGCTTTCTTT. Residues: CAISDRRGRYTEAFF.

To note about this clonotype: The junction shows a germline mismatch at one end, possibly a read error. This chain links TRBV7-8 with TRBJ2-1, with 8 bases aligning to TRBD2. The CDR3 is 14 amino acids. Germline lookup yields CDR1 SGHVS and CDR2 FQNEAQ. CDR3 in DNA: TGTGCCAGCAGCTTTAGCGGGAACTACAATGAGCAGTGCTTC. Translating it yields CASSFSGNYNEQCF.

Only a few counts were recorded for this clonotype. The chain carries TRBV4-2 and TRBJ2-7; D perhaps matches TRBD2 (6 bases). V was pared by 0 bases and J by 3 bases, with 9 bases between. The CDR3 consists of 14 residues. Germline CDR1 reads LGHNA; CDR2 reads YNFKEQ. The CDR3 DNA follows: TGTGCCAGCAGCCAAGATAGGAGGGTCTACGAGCAGTACTTC. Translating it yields CASSQDRRVYEQYF.

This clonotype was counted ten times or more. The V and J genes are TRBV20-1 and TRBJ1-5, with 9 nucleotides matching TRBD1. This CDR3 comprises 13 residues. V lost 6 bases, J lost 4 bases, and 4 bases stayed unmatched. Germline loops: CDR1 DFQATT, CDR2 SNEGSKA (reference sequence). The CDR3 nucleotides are TGCAGTGCGGTCGGACAGGGGAATCAGCCCCAGCATTTT. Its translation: CSAVGQGNQPQHF.

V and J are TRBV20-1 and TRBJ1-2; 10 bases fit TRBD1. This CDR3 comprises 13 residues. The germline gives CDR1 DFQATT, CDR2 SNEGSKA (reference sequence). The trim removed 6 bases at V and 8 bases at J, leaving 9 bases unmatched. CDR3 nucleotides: TGCAGTGCCACCCCCGGGACAGGGGTGGGCTACACCTTC. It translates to CSATPGTGVGYTF.